This T cell receptor (beta chain) stems from a study of T cells after yellow fever vaccination. TCRdb reprocessed the 5' RACE reads with MiXCR, giving one entry per CDR3 protein. In the table there are about 50,000 distinct CDR3 sequences, approximately 5.5% of which are singletons. The study, taken as a whole, reports: CD4 and CD8 compartments shared a small share of clonotypes, likely from convergent recombination.

Ten or more counts support this clonotype. CDR3 length: 15 residues. Trimming shortened V by 6 bases and J by 3 bases, and 19 bases separated the two germline ends. Germline lookup yields CDR1 SQVTM and CDR2 ANQGSEA. The origin of this receptor is a man aged 18 to 30 who received the YFV17D yellow fever vaccine. The chain has TRBV29-1 and TRBJ2-3; tentatively, D is TRBD2 (6 bases). The material was PBMCs, either bulk or a sorted T-cell subset (CD4+, CD8+, memory, or dextramer-sorted; not recorded which), obtained on the day of the yellow fever booster vaccination. The CDR3 region is CSVAGGPRGTDTQYF. As DNA, the CDR3 is TGCAGCGTGGCCGGGGGTCCAAGGGGAACAGATACGCAGTATTTT.